This TCR beta chain is drawn from a study of cytomegalovirus exposure and HLA in healthy donors. The CDR3 extends over 14 amino acids. CDR1 is SGHAT, CDR2 FQNNGV, per germline. V dropped 0 bases and J dropped 4 bases, with 9 bases sitting between them. PCR was performed using 60 Vbeta and 13 Jbeta primers. TCRdb's copy holds only in-frame clones and misses some; the assay was immunoSEQ multiplex PCR. Of about 140,000 clones listed, around 79% were seen once; the top ten hold 3% to 3.5%. Overall study findings and caveats: Common viral pathogens were later found to be apparently linked to several of the most significant clusters.

Points on this clone: Its specificity is not known.

The sequencing sample was made of PBMCs. The TCR was taken from a female donor in good health and CMV-seronegative. The chain combines TRBV11-2 with TRBJ2-5; the D gene is possibly TRBD2 (6 bases). The CDR3 region is CASSLEGGLETQYF. The DNA for the CDR3 is TGTGCCAGCAGCTTAGAGGGAGGTCTAGAGACCCAGTACTTC. Full variable domain (rest looked up from reference TRBV11-2 and TRBJ2-5): EAGVAQSPRYKIIEKRQSVAFWCNPISGHATLYWYQQILGQGPKLLIQFQNNGVVDDSQLPKDRFSAERLKGVDSTLKIQPAKLEDSAVYLCASSLEGGLETQYFGPGTRLLVL.